This record concerns one TCR beta chain sequence. The specificity of this receptor is unknown. Base qualities are missing; no much larger clone stands one base away. The sample belongs to a study of blood T cell repertoires in COVID-19 (TCRdb year 2020). Some background on the complete study: Samples from collaborators originated in the United States, Italy and Spain and spanned both the acute and convalescent phases of COVID-19. Where HLA class I and class II types were available, the types were taken from metadata supplied by the sample provider, not from assay-based typing. The repertoires were released in a freely available public database meant as a resource for research on the immune response to SARS-CoV-2. The samples were drawn from the first 160 participants of the ongoing ImmuneRACE study and from roughly 1,300 subjects provided by 6 global collaborators. Nearly every sample came with metadata listing a de-identified subject ID, COVID-19 status, age in years and sex. Deeply sampled blood TCRbeta repertoires from subjects exposed to, actively infected with, or recovered from COVID-19 were included in the dataset. The material from the prospective study consisted of cDNA or gDNA derived from T cells, B-cell-depleted T cells, or PBMCs.

Whole blood was collected in K2EDTA tubes by collaborating institutions according to the institutions' own protocols. For TCRbeta analysis, collaborator samples were shipped as frozen whole blood, as isolated PBMCs, or as DNA extracted from either sample type. The research as a whole found: The quantity of clinical and demographic metadata differed by source and by participant and was supplied without curation.

The immunoSEQ Assay, a bias-controlled multiplex PCR, was used to amplify TCRbeta CDR3 regions from genomic DNA. Per the authors' processing: Within the assay, amplification of reference gene primers was used to estimate how many nucleated cells each sample contained. To quantify the absolute abundance of each unique TCRbeta CDR3 rearrangement, sequence reads were collapsed and filtered. For each sample, productive Simpson clonality was calculated as the square root of Simpson's diversity index over productive rearrangements. In TCRdb, the immuneACCESS table is reduced to in-frame sequences with V and J assigned. These tables do not hold every clone; where another copy was compared, an unresolved V gene accounts for under half, and the others remain unexplained. From that table come the V and J calls and clone size; the DNA was used to work out D and trimming. In this sample the table shows some 99,000 clones, 81% of which occur a single time. The ten largest clones take up about 11% of the sample.

The CDR3 spans 14 residues, from the cysteine through the phenylalanine. Kept here is only the CDR3 DNA, which spans 42 bases and is read in frame from base 1. CDR1 is given as MDHEN and CDR2 as SYDVKM, both from the germline V gene. V is cut back by 2 bases and J by 8 bases, with 8 bases in the junction unmatched. This clonotype was obtained from a woman aged 80 or over with acute or convalescent COVID-19. The chain couples TRBV28 to TRBJ1-2, with TRBD1 identical over 7 junction bases. Sample: peripheral blood. The DNA sequence is TGTGCCAGCAGTTTAGTTGCAGGGGGTAAAGGCTACACCTTC. It is translated as CASSLVAGGKGYTF.